This T cell receptor beta chain was recorded in a study of blood T cell repertoires in COVID-19. The assay was immunoSEQ multiplex PCR, and TCRdb's table has in-frame clones only and misses some. Of around 64,000 clones in the sample, just over 90% were seen once. V was trimmed by 4 bases and J by 7 bases, leaving 19 bases between them. Germline V gene sequence: CDR1 LNHDA, CDR2 SQIVND (reference sequence). This CDR3 region has 16 residues. The sequenced material came from peripheral blood. The V call is TRBV19, the J call TRBJ1-4; D not resolved. The sequence was obtained from a human donor in a cohort sampled during active COVID-19. The CDR3 protein is CASSTGEQSLREKLFF. The CDR3 nucleotides are TGTGCCAGTAGTACGGGAGAACAGAGCTTGCGTGAAAAACTGTTTTTT.